One and the same sample provided the 7 T cell receptor beta chains below, sequenced in a study of T cell responses to AZD1222 COVID-19 vaccine. TCRdb keeps only in-frame clones here, not all; method: immunoSEQ multiplex PCR. There are about 100,000 clones in the sample; 75% to 90% occur only once, and about 2.5% lies in the top ten. Sample: peripheral blood, taken 28 days after the second AZD1222 dose. All receptors come from an adult who received the AZD1222 COVID-19 vaccine.

The rearrangement uses TRBV27 and TRBJ2-3; TRBD2 might be the D (6 bases). The CDR3 is 15 amino acids. Germline CDR1 is MNHEY and CDR2 is SMNVEV (reference sequence). Trimming removed 4 bases from V and 6 bases from J, with 17 bases in between. The DNA of the CDR3 is TGTGCCAGCAGTTCTACGGGGGTCAAGGGGGATACGCAGTATTTT. Residues: CASSSTGVKGDTQYF.

The V and J genes are TRBV30 and TRBJ1-3, with unresolved D. Germline V CDR1 and CDR2: GTSNPN, SVGIG (reference sequence). The CDR3 extends over 14 amino acids. Trimming stripped 3 bases from V and 0 bases from J, with 9 bases between. CDR3 coding DNA: TGTGCCTGGAGCGCCTCAAGCTCTGGAAACACCATATATTTT. It is translated as CAWSASSSGNTIYF.

This chain joins TRBV27 and TRBJ2-6; 10 nucleotides match TRBD2. Germline trimming cut 4 bases from V and 2 bases from J; bases unmatched to any gene: 5. The V gene's germline CDR1 is MNHEY and CDR2 SMNVEV (reference sequence). There are 17 residues in the CDR3. The DNA for the CDR3 is TGTGCCAGCAGTTGGAGCGGGAGGGCCGCTGGGGCCAACGTCCTGACTTTC. It is translated as CASSWSGRAAGANVLTF.

This rearrangement joins TRBV7-3 to TRBJ2-7, with unresolved D. Trimming pared 2 bases from V and 6 bases from J, leaving 14 bases between. Germline V lookup: CDR1 SGHTA, CDR2 FQGTGA. CDR3 length: 14 amino acids. The chain's CDR3 is CASSLSPLSAEQYF. CDR3 nucleotide sequence: TGTGCCAGCAGCTTATCTCCGCTCTCGGCCGAGCAGTACTTC. Full variable domain (remainder filled in from reference TRBV7-3 and TRBJ2-7): GAGVSQTPSNKVTEKGKYVELRCDPISGHTALYWYRQSLGQGPEFLIYFQGTGAADDSGLPNDRFFAVRPEGSVSTLKIQRTERGDSAVYLCASSLSPLSAEQYFGPGTRLTVT.

The chain joins TRBV13 to TRBJ1-2; D ambiguous. There are 15 residues in the CDR3. CDR1 is PRHDT, CDR2 FYEKMQ, per germline (reference sequence). V lost 0 bases and J 6 bases, leaving 14 bases between the germline ends. For the CDR3, the DNA is TGTGCCAGCAGCTTAGGCCGGAGGACTCGGGATGGCTACACCTTC. Translated, it gives CASSLGRRTRDGYTF.

The genes are TRBV18 and TRBJ2-7; 7 bases are shared with TRBD1. The CDR3 is 15 residues long. Trimming took 1 base from V and 2 from J; bases not matched to a gene: 5. Looked up from germline, CDR1 is KGHSH and CDR2 is LQKENI. The CDR3 bases are TGTGCCAGCTCACCACAGGGACAGTCCACCTACGAGCAGTACTTC. It codes for CASSPQGQSTYEQYF.

The chain links TRBV9 to TRBJ2-1; TRBD2 matches 11 bases. Germline assignment: CDR1 SGDLS and CDR2 YYNGEE. The V segment lost 3 bases and the J segment 7 bases; nucleotides outside the gene matches: 6. This CDR3 comprises 15 residues. Here the CDR3 DNA reads TGTGCCAGCAGCGCGACTAGCGGGGAATGGAATGAGCAGTTCTTC. Translation gives CASSATSGEWNEQFF.